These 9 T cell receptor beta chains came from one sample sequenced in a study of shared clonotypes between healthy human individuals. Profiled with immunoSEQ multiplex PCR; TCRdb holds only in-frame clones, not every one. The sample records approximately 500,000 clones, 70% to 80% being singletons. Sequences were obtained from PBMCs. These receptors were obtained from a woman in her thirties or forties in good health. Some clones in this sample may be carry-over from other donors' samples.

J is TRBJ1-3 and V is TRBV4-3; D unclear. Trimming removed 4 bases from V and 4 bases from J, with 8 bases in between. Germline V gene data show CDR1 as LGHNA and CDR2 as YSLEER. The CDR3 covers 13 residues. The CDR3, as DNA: TGCGCCAGCAGCCTCCGTGCGGGAAACACCATATATTTT. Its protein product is CASSLRAGNTIYF.

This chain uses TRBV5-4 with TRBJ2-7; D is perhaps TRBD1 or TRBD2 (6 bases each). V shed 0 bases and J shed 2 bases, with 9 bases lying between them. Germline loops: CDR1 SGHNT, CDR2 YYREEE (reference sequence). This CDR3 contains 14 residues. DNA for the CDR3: TGTGCCAGCAGCTTGGCGGGGGCCCCCTACGAGCAGTACTTC. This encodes CASSLAGAPYEQYF.

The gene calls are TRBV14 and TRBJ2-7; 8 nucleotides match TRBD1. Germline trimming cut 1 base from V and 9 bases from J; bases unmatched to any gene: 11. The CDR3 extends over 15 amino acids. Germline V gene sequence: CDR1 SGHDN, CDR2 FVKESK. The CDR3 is CASSQGRDRPWGQYF. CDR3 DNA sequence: TGTGCCAGCAGCCAAGGGAGGGACAGGCCCTGGGGGCAGTACTTC. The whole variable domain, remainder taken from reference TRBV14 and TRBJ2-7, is EAGVTQFPSHSVIEKGQTVTLRCDPISGHDNLYWYRRVMGKEIKFLLHFVKESKQDESGMPNNRFLAERTGGTYSTLKVQPAELEDSGVYFCASSQGRDRPWGQYFGPGTRLTVT.

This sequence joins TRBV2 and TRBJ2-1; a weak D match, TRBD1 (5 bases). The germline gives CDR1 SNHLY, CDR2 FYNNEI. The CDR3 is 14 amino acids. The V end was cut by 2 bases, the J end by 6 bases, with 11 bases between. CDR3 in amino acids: CASSEYRFGNEQFF. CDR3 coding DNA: TGTGCCAGCAGTGAATACAGGTTTGGCAATGAGCAGTTCTTC.

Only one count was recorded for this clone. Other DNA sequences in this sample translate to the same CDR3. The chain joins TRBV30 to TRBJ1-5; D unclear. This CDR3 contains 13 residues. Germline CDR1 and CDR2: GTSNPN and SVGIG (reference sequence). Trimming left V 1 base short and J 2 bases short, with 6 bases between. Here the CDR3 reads CAWSGRGNQPQHF. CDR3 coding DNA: TGTGCCTGGAGTGGGAGAGGCAATCAGCCCCAGCATTTT.

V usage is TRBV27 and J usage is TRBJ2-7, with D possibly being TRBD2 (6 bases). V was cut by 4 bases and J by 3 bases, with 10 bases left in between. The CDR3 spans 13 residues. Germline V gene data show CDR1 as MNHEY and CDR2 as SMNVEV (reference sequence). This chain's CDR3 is CASSSTRFYEQYF. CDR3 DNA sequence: TGTGCCAGCAGTTCGACTAGATTCTACGAGCAGTACTTC.

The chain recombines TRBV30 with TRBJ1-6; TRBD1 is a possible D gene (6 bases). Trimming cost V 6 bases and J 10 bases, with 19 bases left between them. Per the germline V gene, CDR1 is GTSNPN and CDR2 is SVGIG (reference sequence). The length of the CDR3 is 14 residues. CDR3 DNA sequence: TGTGCCTGCCCGAAGGGGACAAAGGACTCACCCCTCCACTTT. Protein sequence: CACPKGTKDSPLHF.

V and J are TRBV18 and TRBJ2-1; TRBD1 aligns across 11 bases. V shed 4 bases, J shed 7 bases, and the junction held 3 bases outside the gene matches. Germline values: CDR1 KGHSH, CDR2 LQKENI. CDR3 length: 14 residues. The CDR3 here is CASSRGTGGNEQFF. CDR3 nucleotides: TGTGCCAGCTCACGAGGGACAGGGGGGAATGAGCAGTTCTTC.

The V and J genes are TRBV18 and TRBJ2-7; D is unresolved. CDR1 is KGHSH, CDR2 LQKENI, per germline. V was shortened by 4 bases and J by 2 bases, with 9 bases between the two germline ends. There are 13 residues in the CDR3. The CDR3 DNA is TGTGCCAGCTCACGCAGCGAGGCCTACGAGCAGTACTTC. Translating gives CASSRSEAYEQYF.